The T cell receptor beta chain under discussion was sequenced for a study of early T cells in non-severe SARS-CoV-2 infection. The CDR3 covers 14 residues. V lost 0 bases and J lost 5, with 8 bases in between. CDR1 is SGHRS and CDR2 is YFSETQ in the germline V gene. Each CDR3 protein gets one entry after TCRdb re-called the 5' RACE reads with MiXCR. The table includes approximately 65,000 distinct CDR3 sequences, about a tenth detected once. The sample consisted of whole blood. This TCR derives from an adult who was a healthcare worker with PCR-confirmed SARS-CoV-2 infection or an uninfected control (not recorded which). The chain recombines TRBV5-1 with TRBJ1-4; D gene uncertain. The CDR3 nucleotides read TGCGCCAGCAGCTTGGGCCCTGGAAATGAAAAACTGTTTTTT. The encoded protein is CASSLGPGNEKLFF. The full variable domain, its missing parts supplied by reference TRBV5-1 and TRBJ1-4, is KAGVTQTPRYLIKTRGQQVTLSCSPISGHRSVSWYQQTPGQGLQFLFEYFSETQRNKGNFPGRFSGRQFSNSRSEMNVSTLELGDSALYLCASSLGPGNEKLFFGSGTQLSVL.